These 21 T cell receptor beta chains share one sample of origin, sequenced in a study of early stage breast cancer tumors. Sequencing was performed with immunoSEQ multiplex PCR; in TCRdb, only in-frame clones are kept and a portion is missing. This repertoire shows almost 55,000 clones, just over 90% found once; its top ten account for more than 4%. The sequenced sample consisted of blood. The receptors originated from a person aged 65 to 79 with breast cancer.

This clone appeared a few times. V gene TRBV27 combines with J gene TRBJ1-2; 8 bases line up with TRBD1. The germline CDR1 and CDR2 sequences are MNHEY and SMNVEV (reference sequence). The CDR3 runs to 14 residues. Trimming at V came to 6 bases and at J to 1 base, leaving 4 bases not matched to a gene. For the CDR3, the DNA is TGTGCCAGCAGAAGGACAGGGATTAACTATGGCTACACCTTC. It specifies CASRRTGINYGYTF.

The chain's CDR3 is CASSSSGGAGSEAFF. As DNA, the CDR3 is TGCGCCAGCAGCTCATCGGGGGGCGCGGGAAGTGAAGCTTTCTTT. This rearrangement joins TRBV5-1 to TRBJ1-1; D is perhaps TRBD1 (6 bases). Germline V CDR1 and CDR2: SGHRS, YFSETQ. Trimming cost V 3 bases and J 7 bases, with 19 bases left between them. This CDR3 is built from 15 residues.

The chain has TRBV6-1 and TRBJ1-5; possibly TRBD1 for D (5 bases). Trimming removed 2 bases at V and 15 bases at J, with 14 bases between. CDR1 MNHNS and CDR2 SASEGT come from the germline V gene. The CDR3 length is 12 residues. The DNA for the CDR3 is TGTGCCAGCAGTGAATGGGGCCTGAGTCGGCATTTT. It encodes CASSEWGLSRHF.

This clone was seen just once. The chain couples TRBV9 to TRBJ2-1; D is undetermined. Germline-derived CDR1 and CDR2 are SGDLS and YYNGEE. V was pared by 7 bases and J by 6 bases, with 17 bases between. The CDR3 is made up of 14 amino acids. CDR3 region: CASQADPSFNEQFF. CDR3 DNA sequence: TGTGCCAGCCAAGCCGATCCTTCATTCAATGAGCAGTTCTTC.

Here the CDR3 DNA reads TGCAGCGTAGCCGGGACAGGGGGCTATGGCTACACCTTC. It codes for CSVAGTGGYGYTF. The chain employs TRBV29-1 and TRBJ1-2; 11 bases fit TRBD1. Per the germline V gene, CDR1 is SQVTM and CDR2 is ANQGSEA. The CDR3 spans 13 residues. The V and J ends lost 6 bases and 4 bases, in that order; junction bases with no gene match: 4.

The chain uses TRBV11-2 and TRBJ2-5, with 11 bases matching TRBD1. Per the germline V gene, CDR1 is SGHAT and CDR2 is FQNNGV. V shed 2 bases and J 5 bases; nucleotides not matched to a gene: 10. CDR3 length: 17 residues. Written as DNA, the CDR3 is TGTGCCAGCAGCTTAAACGTTTGGACAGGGGGCAAGGAGACCCAGTACTTC. It encodes CASSLNVWTGGKETQYF.

The DNA of the CDR3 is TGTGCCTGGACCCGAGGGGGGGAGAGCACTGAAGCTTTCTTT. Translating gives CAWTRGGESTEAFF. The genes are TRBV30 and TRBJ1-1; D is possibly TRBD1 (6 bases). V shed 4 bases and J shed 4 bases, with 16 bases lying between them. There are 14 residues in the CDR3. Germline CDR1 reads GTSNPN; CDR2 reads SVGIG (reference sequence).

The chain combines TRBV28 with TRBJ2-7; 9 bases align to TRBD2. V was pared by 6 bases and J by 2 bases, with 5 bases of the junction left unmatched. The CDR3 is 14 amino acids. Germline V lookup: CDR1 MDHEN, CDR2 SYDVKM. The CDR3 DNA reads TGTGCCAGCAGGCCCCCTAGCGGGACCTACGAGCAGTACTTC. It encodes CASRPPSGTYEQYF.

The chain couples TRBV28 to TRBJ1-5, with 10 bases aligning to TRBD1. The CDR3 is 16 residues long. Germline values: CDR1 MDHEN, CDR2 SYDVKM. J lost 1 base, V lost 5 bases, and 5 bases had no gene match. The DNA for the CDR3 is TGTGCCAGCAGTGAACCGGGACAGGGGAGCAATCAGCCCCAGCATTTT. Amino acids: CASSEPGQGSNQPQHF.

This clone has just one count. The J gene is TRBJ1-1, the V gene TRBV7-9; D is unclear. Per germline, CDR1 SEHNR and CDR2 FQNEAQ (reference sequence). The CDR3 is 12 amino acids. V was clipped by 0 bases and J by 7 bases, with 6 bases between them. The chain's CDR3 is CASSLAGGEAFF. CDR3 sequence (DNA): TGTGCCAGCAGCTTAGCAGGCGGTGAAGCTTTCTTT.

The chain uses TRBV4-1 and TRBJ2-1; 7 positions match TRBD2. V dropped 1 base and J dropped 7; count of bases not matched to a gene: 7. The CDR3 spans 15 residues. Germline assignment: CDR1 MGHRA and CDR2 YSYEKL. CDR3 nucleotides: TGCGCCAGCAGCCAAGTCCAGCGGGAAAGGAATGAGCAGTTCTTC. As protein: CASSQVQRERNEQFF.

The V and J genes are TRBV10-3 and TRBJ2-2; weak D call: TRBD2 (5 bases). V dropped 8 bases and J dropped 6 bases, with 7 bases sitting between them. CDR1 and CDR2 (germline): ENHRY, SYGVKD. The CDR3 totals 11 residues. In DNA, the CDR3 is TGTGCCATCGGTAGCGCCGGGGAGCTGTTTTTT. Amino acid sequence: CAIGSAGELFF.

The chain joins TRBV6-4 to TRBJ2-3; 13 nucleotides match TRBD2. The length of the CDR3 is 17 residues. V lost 6 bases and J lost 4; bases outside the gene matches: 10. From germline, CDR1 is MRHNA and CDR2 SNTAGT. The CDR3 region is CASSQNPGLAGPDTQYF. The CDR3 coding sequence is TGTGCCAGCAGCCAAAACCCGGGACTAGCGGGACCAGATACGCAGTATTTT.

The chain carries TRBV5-1 and TRBJ2-7, with D perhaps matching TRBD2 (6 bases). The germline V and J ends were trimmed by 0 bases and 5 bases, with 18 bases remaining between them. The germline CDR1 and CDR2 sequences are SGHRS and YFSETQ. The CDR3 length is 16 residues. The CDR3 here is CASSLVGGSQANEQYF. DNA for the CDR3: TGCGCCAGCAGCTTGGTTGGAGGGAGTCAAGCGAACGAGCAGTACTTC.

The chain recombines TRBV4-1 with TRBJ1-2; D gene unclear. V was shortened by 0 bases and J by 1 base, with 9 bases between the two germline ends. The CDR3 contains 15 residues. Germline V gives CDR1 MGHRA, CDR2 YSYEKL. The CDR3 reads CASSQETTVNYGYTF. Here the CDR3 DNA reads TGCGCCAGCAGCCAAGAGACCACAGTTAACTATGGCTACACCTTC.

The chain uses TRBV19 and TRBJ2-7; TRBD2 might be the D (6 bases). The V gene's germline CDR1 is LNHDA and CDR2 SQIVND (reference sequence). This CDR3 is 16 amino acids long. Trimming stripped 5 bases from V and 3 bases from J, with 20 bases between. The CDR3 DNA is TGTGCCAGTAGTGGGGGGAACGGGAACGGGAACTACGAGCAGTACTTC. Encoded protein: CASSGGNGNGNYEQYF.

The genes are TRBV21-1 and TRBJ2-3; no DNA check was done on the table's D call, TRBD1. TRBV21-1 is tagged as a pseudogene. This CDR3 is built from 14 residues. CDR3 DNA sequence: TGTGCCAGCGGAAACAGGGGCGACACAGATACGCAGTATTTT. It specifies CASGNRGDTDTQYF.

This chain connects TRBV9 to TRBJ2-7; TRBD2 might be the D (5 bases). Between the trimmed V and J ends, which lost 0 bases and 5 bases, there was a span of 15 bases. The germline gives CDR1 SGDLS, CDR2 YYNGEE. CDR3 length equals 15 residues. As DNA, the CDR3 is TGTGCCAGCAGCGTAGACGGGGATAACCTAAACGAGCAGTACTTC. This encodes CASSVDGDNLNEQYF. Drawing the rest from reference TRBV9 and TRBJ2-7, the complete variable domain is DSGVTQTPKHLITATGQRVTLRCSPRSGDLSVYWYQQSLDQGLQFLIQYYNGEERAKGNILERFSAQQFPDLHSELNLSSLELGDSALYFCASSVDGDNLNEQYFGPGTRLTVT.

The CDR3 region is CASTLGGGQSYEQYF. CDR3 DNA: TGTGCCAGCACCCTTGGGGGGGGACAATCCTACGAGCAGTACTTC. V and J are TRBV7-9 and TRBJ2-7; D may be TRBD2 (7 bases). The CDR3 consists of 15 residues. V lost 7 bases and J lost 1, with 17 bases in between. The germline V gene has CDR1 SEHNR and CDR2 FQNEAQ (reference sequence). Supplemented by reference TRBV7-9 and TRBJ2-7, the full variable domain reads DTGVSQNPRHKITKRGQNVTFRCDPISEHNRLYWYRQTLGQGPEFLTYFQNEAQLEKSRLLSDRFSAERPKGSFSTLEIQRTEQGDSAMYLCASTLGGGQSYEQYFGPGTRLTVT.

The chain links TRBV25-1 to TRBJ1-6; 10 positions match TRBD1. The junction had 3 bases not matched to a gene; V was cut back by 4 bases and J by 6 bases. The CDR3 contains 15 residues. The germline V gene encodes CDR1 MGHDK and CDR2 SYGVNS. The CDR3 nucleotides are TGTGCCAGCAGTGTAGGACAGGGGGGTAATTCACCCCTCCACTTT. Its translation is CASSVGQGGNSPLHF.

The chain uses TRBV5-1 and TRBJ1-5, with TRBD1 identical over 7 bases. This CDR3 is 16 amino acids long. Germline values: CDR1 SGHRS, CDR2 YFSETQ. V dropped 2 bases and J dropped 5; count of bases not matched to a gene: 10. CDR3: CASSFRNYQGDQPQHF. The CDR3, as DNA: TGCGCCAGCAGCTTCAGAAATTACCAGGGGGATCAGCCCCAGCATTTT.